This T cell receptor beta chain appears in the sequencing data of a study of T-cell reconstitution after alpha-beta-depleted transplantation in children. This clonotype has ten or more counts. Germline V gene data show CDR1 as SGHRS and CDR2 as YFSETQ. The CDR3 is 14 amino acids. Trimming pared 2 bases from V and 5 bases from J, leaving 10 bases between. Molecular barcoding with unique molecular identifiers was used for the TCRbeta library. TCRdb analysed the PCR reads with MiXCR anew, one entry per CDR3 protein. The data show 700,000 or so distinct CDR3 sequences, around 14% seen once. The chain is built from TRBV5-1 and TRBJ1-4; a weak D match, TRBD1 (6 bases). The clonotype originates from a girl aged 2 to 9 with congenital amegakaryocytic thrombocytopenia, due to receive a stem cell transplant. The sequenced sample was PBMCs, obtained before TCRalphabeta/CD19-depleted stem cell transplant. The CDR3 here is CASSFGTKNEKLFF. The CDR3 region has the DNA TGCGCCAGCAGCTTCGGGACAAAGAATGAAAAACTGTTTTTT.